One sample yielded the 14 T cell receptor beta chains listed below, sequenced in a study of blood T cells in healthy people across ages. Then a second PCR, running roughly 7 to 11 cycles, was carried out with a sample-barcoded 5' primer and a J-beta primer mix. Using its own MiXCR run on the 5' RACE reads, TCRdb lists one record per CDR3 protein. The data show 1.5 million to 2 million distinct CDR3 sequences, roughly 30% seen once. The specimen sequenced was blood. Receptors originate from a woman in her 30s in good health.

The V and J genes are TRBV12-3 or TRBV12-4 and TRBJ2-1; 11 nucleotides align to TRBD2. V was clipped by 7 bases and J by 8 bases; unmatched bases: 7. The CDR3 length is 14 residues. CDR3 protein: CASKGTSGTDEQFF. The CDR3 bases are TGTGCCAGCAAAGGGACTAGCGGAACCGATGAGCAGTTCTTC.

This clonotype was counted between two and nine times. The rearrangement uses TRBV20-1 and TRBJ1-2; D remains ambiguous. The CDR3 length is 12 residues. With 2 bases removed from V and 4 bases from J, the gap between germline ends came to 8 bases. CDR1 and CDR2 (germline): DFQATT, SNEGSKA (reference sequence). In DNA, the CDR3 is TGCAGTGCTAGACTTCCGACCTATGGCTACACCTTC. It encodes CSARLPTYGYTF.

The rearrangement links TRBV5-1 to TRBJ1-2; TRBD1 matches at 8 bases. The CDR3 sequence is 15 residues long. J gave up 6 bases and V 7 bases, and 14 bases lay outside the gene matches. Germline V gives CDR1 SGHRS, CDR2 YFSETQ. Here the CDR3 DNA reads TGCGCCAGCCATCTTGACGACAGGGGCAAGAATGGCTACACCTTC. Protein product: CASHLDDRGKNGYTF.

This clonotype was detected many times. The J gene is TRBJ1-1, the V gene TRBV7-2; no firm D call. The length of the CDR3 is 13 residues. From germline, CDR1 is SGHTA and CDR2 FQGNSA. Between the trimmed V and J ends, which lost 2 bases and 7 bases, there was a span of 11 bases. Written as DNA, the CDR3 is TGTGCCAGCAGCTTATTGGGAGGCAGTGAAGCTTTCTTT. It is translated as CASSLLGGSEAFF.

This clonotype was recorded once. With a much larger clone just one base away, this may be a read error. The gene calls are TRBV12-3 or TRBV12-4 and TRBJ2-3; TRBD2 might be the D (5 bases). V was cut by 10 bases and J by 3 bases, with 11 bases left in between. The CDR3 is 12 residues long. CDR3 DNA sequence: TGTGCCATAACTACTAGAACAGATACGCAGTATTTT. Translated, it gives CAITTRTDTQYF.

This clonotype has only one observation. At one of its ends the junction is not consistent with the germline gene, which may arise from a read error. The rearrangement links TRBV10-3 to TRBJ2-2; D perhaps matches TRBD2 (6 bases). This CDR3 is 15 amino acids long. Germline lookup yields CDR1 ENHRY and CDR2 SYGVKD. CDR3 sequence reads: CAISESGDSTGERFF. The CDR3 coding sequence is TGTGCCATCAGTGAGTCGGGGGACTCCACCGGGGAGCGGTTTTTT.

This clonotype was observed a handful of times. J is TRBJ1-5 and V is TRBV20-1; 9 nucleotides agree with TRBD1. The CDR3 extends over 15 amino acids. The germline CDR1 and CDR2 sequences are DFQATT and SNEGSKA (reference sequence). The V gene end was trimmed by 6 bases and the J gene end by 4 bases; junction bases not matched to a gene: 10. Here the CDR3 reads CSARKGQGINQPQHF. The CDR3 region has the DNA TGCAGTGCGAGAAAAGGACAGGGGATAAATCAGCCCCAGCATTTT.

V is TRBV5-1 and J is TRBJ1-4; D may be TRBD1 (5 bases). Trimming shortened V by 5 bases and J by 8 bases, and 13 bases separated the two germline ends. Germline CDR1 reads SGHRS; CDR2 reads YFSETQ. The CDR3 has 13 residues. The CDR3, as DNA: TGCGCCAGCAGAACCGGGACGGCAGAAAAACTGTTTTTT. Its translation: CASRTGTAEKLFF.

This clonotype turned up a few times. V and J are TRBV24-1 and TRBJ2-1; 8 nucleotides align to TRBD2. The CDR3 spans 15 residues. V was pared by 6 bases and J by 5 bases, with 8 bases of the junction left unmatched. Germline V gene sequence: CDR1 KGHDR, CDR2 SFDVKD. This chain's CDR3 is CATSLGVAGNNEQFF. The CDR3 DNA follows: TGTGCCACCAGTCTGGGGGTAGCGGGGAACAATGAGCAGTTCTTC.

The chain employs TRBV11-2 and TRBJ1-4; no clear D gene. Germline V gene data show CDR1 as SGHAT and CDR2 as FQNNGV. Trimming removed 1 base from V and 7 bases from J, with 10 bases in between. This CDR3 comprises 14 residues. The CDR3 region is CASSLVEGGEKLFF. CDR3 DNA: TGTGCCAGCAGCTTAGTAGAGGGCGGTGAAAAACTGTTTTTT.

This clonotype was counted ten times or more. This chain uses TRBV15 with TRBJ2-5; D might be TRBD1 (6 bases). Germline-derived CDR1 and CDR2 are LNHNV and YYDKDF (reference sequence). Trimming left V 0 bases short and J 4 bases short, with 12 bases between. This CDR3 has 15 residues. The CDR3 is CATSRDYLGGETQYF. In DNA form, the CDR3 reads TGTGCCACCAGCAGAGATTACCTAGGGGGAGAGACCCAGTACTTC.

Comments on this clonotype: This may arise from a read error, as a much more abundant clone is one base away. The chain recombines TRBV29-1 with TRBJ2-7, with TRBD1 matching over 8 bases. Germline CDR1 is SQVTM and CDR2 is ANQGSEA. This CDR3 region has 15 residues. The DNA for the CDR3 is TGCAGCGCTGAAGATCGTACAGGGGGGTCCTACGAGCAGTACTTC. Protein: CSAEDRTGGSYEQYF.

This rearrangement joins TRBV14 to TRBJ2-3; no firm D call. V was trimmed by 3 bases and J by 2 bases, leaving 9 bases between them. Germline V gives CDR1 SGHDN, CDR2 FVKESK. CDR3 size: 14 residues. The CDR3 bases are TGTGCCAGCAGCCATGACTCGCTCACAGATACGCAGTATTTT. Amino acid sequence: CASSHDSLTDTQYF.

Remarks on this clonotype: A much more abundant neighbour one base away suggests this may be a read error. V usage is TRBV7-2 and J usage is TRBJ2-1; D might be TRBD2 (6 bases). Trimming left V 8 bases short and J 2 bases short, with 16 bases between. Germline assignment: CDR1 SGHTA and CDR2 FQGNSA. This CDR3 is 15 amino acids long. In nucleotides, the CDR3 is TGTGCCAGCGGCTCCCCCGGGACTGCCTACAATGAGCAGTTCTTC. This sequence encodes CASGSPGTAYNEQFF.